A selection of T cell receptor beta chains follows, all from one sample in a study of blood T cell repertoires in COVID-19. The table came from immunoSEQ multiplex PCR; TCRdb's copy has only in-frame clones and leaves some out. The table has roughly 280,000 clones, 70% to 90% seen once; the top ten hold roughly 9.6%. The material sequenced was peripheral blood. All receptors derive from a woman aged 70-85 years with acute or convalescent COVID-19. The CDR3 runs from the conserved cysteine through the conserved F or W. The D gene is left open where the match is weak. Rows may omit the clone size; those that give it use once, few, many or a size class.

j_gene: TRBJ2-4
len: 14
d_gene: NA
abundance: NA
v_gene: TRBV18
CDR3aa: CASSPPQGRDIQYF
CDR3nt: TGTGCCAGCTCACCACCCCAGGGAAGGGACATTCAGTACTTC

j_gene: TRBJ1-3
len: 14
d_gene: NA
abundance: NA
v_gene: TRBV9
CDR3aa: CASQGGTGGNTIYF
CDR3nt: TGTGCCAGCCAGGGCGGGACGGGTGGAAACACCATATATTTT

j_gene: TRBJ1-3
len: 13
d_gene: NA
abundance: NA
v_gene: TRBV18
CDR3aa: CASSDQAGNTIYF
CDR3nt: TGTGCCAGCTCAGATCAAGCCGGAAACACCATATATTTT

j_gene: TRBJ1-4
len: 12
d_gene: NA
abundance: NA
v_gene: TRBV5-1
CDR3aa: CASSLGAEKLFF
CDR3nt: TGCGCCAGCAGCTTGGGGGCGGAAAAACTGTTTTTT

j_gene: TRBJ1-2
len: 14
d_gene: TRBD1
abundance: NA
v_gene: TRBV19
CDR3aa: CASSIGGQGNGYTF
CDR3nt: TGTGCCAGTAGTATTGGGGGACAGGGTAATGGCTACACCTTC

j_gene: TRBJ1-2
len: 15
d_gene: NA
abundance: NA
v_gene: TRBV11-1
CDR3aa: CASSQTGGAFYGYTF
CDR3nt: TGTGCCAGCAGCCAGACGGGGGGCGCCTTCTATGGCTACACCTTC

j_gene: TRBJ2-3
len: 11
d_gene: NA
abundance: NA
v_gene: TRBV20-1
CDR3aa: CSANPEDTQYF
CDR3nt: TGCAGTGCTAACCCGGAGGATACGCAGTATTTT

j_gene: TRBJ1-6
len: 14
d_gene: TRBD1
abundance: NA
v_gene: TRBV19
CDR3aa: CASSTQGAYSPLHF
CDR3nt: TGTGCCAGTAGTACACAGGGGGCGTATTCACCCCTCCACTTT

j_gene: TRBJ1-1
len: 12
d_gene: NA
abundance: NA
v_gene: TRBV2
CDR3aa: CASEVGRARAFF
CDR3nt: TGTGCCAGCGAAGTTGGCAGGGCTAGGGCTTTCTTT

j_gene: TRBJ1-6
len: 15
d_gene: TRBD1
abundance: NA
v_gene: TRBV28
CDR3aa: CASSYAGTGDSPLHF
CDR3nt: TGTGCCAGCAGTTATGCCGGGACAGGGGATTCACCCCTCCACTTT

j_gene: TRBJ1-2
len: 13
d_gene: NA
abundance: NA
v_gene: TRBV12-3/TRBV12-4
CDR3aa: CASSLSRGGGYTF
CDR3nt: TGTGCCAGCAGCTTGTCCAGGGGAGGGGGCTACACCTTC

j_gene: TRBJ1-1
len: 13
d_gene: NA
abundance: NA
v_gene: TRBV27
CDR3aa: CASSPRGGTEAFF
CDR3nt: TGTGCCAGCAGCCCAAGAGGGGGAACTGAAGCTTTCTTT

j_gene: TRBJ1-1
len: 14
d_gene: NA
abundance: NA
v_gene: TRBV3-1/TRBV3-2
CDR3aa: CASSQLLTGTEAFF
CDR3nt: TGTGCCAGCAGCCAACTACTGACGGGCACTGAAGCTTTCTTT

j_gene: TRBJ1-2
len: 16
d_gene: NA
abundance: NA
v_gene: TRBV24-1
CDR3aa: CATSDRKQGGRYGYTF
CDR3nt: TGTGCCACCAGTGATCGCAAACAGGGTGGAAGATATGGCTACACCTTC

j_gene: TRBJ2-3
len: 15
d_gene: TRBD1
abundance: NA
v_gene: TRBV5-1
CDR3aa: CASNNRGYSTDTQYF
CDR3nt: TGCGCCAGCAATAACAGGGGCTATAGCACAGATACGCAGTATTTT

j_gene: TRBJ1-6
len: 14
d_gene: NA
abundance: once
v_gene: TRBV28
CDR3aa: CASSTVTRNSPLHF
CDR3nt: TGTGCCAGCAGCACCGTGACACGTAATTCACCCCTCCACTTT

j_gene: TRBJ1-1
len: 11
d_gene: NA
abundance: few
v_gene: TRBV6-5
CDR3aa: CASSRGGEAFF
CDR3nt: TGTGCCAGCAGTCGAGGAGGCGAGGCTTTCTTT

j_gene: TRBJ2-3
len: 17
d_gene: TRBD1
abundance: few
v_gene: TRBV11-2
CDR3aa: CASSRGQGRAGTDTQYF
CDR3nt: TGTGCCAGCAGCCGCGGACAGGGCCGAGCGGGCACAGATACGCAGTATTTT

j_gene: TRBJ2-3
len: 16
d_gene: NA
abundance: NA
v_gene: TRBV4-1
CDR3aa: CASSQGHSITTDTQYF
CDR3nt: TGCGCCAGCAGCCAAGGTCACTCAATAACCACAGATACGCAGTATTTT

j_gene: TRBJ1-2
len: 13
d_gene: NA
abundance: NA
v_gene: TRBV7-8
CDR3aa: CASSLRPGDGYTF
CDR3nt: TGTGCCAGCAGCTTAAGGCCGGGGGATGGCTACACCTTC

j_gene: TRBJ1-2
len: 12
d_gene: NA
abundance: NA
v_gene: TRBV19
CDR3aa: CASIGQYYGYTF
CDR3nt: TGTGCCAGTATAGGACAGTACTATGGCTACACCTTC